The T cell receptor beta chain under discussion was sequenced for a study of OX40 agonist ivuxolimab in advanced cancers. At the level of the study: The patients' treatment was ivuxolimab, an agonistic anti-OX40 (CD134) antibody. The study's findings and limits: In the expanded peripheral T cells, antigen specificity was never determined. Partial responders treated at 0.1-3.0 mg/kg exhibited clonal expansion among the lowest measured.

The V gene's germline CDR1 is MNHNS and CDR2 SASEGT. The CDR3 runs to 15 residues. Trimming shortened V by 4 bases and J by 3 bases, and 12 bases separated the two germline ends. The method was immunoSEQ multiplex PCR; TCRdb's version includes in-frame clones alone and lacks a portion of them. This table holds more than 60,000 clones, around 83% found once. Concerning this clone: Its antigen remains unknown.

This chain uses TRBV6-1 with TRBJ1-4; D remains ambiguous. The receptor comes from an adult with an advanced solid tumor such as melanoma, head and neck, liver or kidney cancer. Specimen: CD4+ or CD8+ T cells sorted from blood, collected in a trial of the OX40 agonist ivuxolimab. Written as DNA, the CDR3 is TGTGCCAGCAGTGCCCGGGAGATATCTAATGAAAAACTGTTTTTT. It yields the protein CASSAREISNEKLFF.